What follows are 22 T cell receptor beta chains derived from one specimen sequenced in a study of OX40 agonist ivuxolimab in advanced cancers. This table comes from immunoSEQ multiplex PCR, and its TCRdb copy is limited to in-frame clones, with some not included. Among 50,000 to 70,000 clones, 80% to 90% were seen once, and the ten largest hold 13% to 15%. The material sequenced was CD4+ or CD8+ T cells sorted from blood, taken in a trial of the OX40 agonist ivuxolimab. The receptors shown here come from an adult with an advanced solid tumor such as melanoma, head and neck, liver or kidney cancer.

This chain links TRBV28 with TRBJ2-7, with 8 bases that match TRBD2. Germline assignment: CDR1 MDHEN and CDR2 SYDVKM. Trimming removed 5 bases from V and 4 bases from J; junction bases left unmatched: 10. The length of the CDR3 is 15 residues. CDR3 loop: CASSAPLAGAYEQYF. The CDR3 nucleotides are TGTGCCAGCAGTGCACCGCTAGCGGGCGCTTACGAGCAGTACTTC.

The chain recombines TRBV19 with TRBJ2-6; D gene unclear. The V end was cut by 6 bases, the J end by 0 bases, with 6 bases between. Germline CDR1 LNHDA, CDR2 SQIVND (reference sequence). CDR3 size: 14 residues. CDR3 protein: CASSVDSGANVLTF. DNA of the CDR3: TGTGCCAGTAGCGTAGACTCTGGGGCCAACGTCCTGACTTTC.

The gene calls are TRBV7-9 and TRBJ1-5, with 8 bases lining up with TRBD1. The ends lost 8 bases at V and 6 bases at J; junction bases unmatched: 6. The germline gives CDR1 SEHNR, CDR2 FQNEAQ (reference sequence). The CDR3 sequence is 13 residues long. The CDR3: CASQDREGQPQHF. DNA of the CDR3: TGTGCCAGCCAGGACAGGGAAGGTCAGCCCCAGCATTTT. The variable domain in full, completed from reference TRBV7-9 and TRBJ1-5, reads DTGVSQNPRHKITKRGQNVTFRCDPISEHNRLYWYRQTLGQGPEFLTYFQNEAQLEKSRLLSDRFSAERPKGSFSTLEIQRTEQGDSAMYLCASQDREGQPQHFGDGTRLSIL.

CDR3 protein: CASSQEGQGRTEAFF. The CDR3 bases are TGCGCCAGCAGCCAAGAGGGGCAGGGAAGGACTGAAGCTTTCTTT. This chain connects TRBV4-1 to TRBJ1-1; D possibly corresponds to TRBD1 (5 bases). V lost 0 bases and J 5 bases, leaving 13 bases between the germline ends. The CDR3 has 15 amino acids. CDR1 is MGHRA, CDR2 YSYEKL, per germline.

The chain recombines TRBV29-1 with TRBJ2-1; 10 bases map to TRBD1. From germline, CDR1 is SQVTM and CDR2 ANQGSEA. Unmatched junction bases numbered 5, after V lost 7 bases and J lost 2 bases. This CDR3 spans 14 amino acids. The CDR3 DNA sequence: TGCAGCGAAGAGACAGGGGGCGCCTACAATGAGCAGTTCTTC. As protein: CSEETGGAYNEQFF.

This sequence joins TRBV5-1 and TRBJ1-2; D not certain. CDR1 is SGHRS and CDR2 is YFSETQ in the germline V gene. V was pared by 0 bases and J by 0 bases, with 3 bases between. The CDR3 consists of 13 residues. CDR3 sequence (DNA): TGCGCCAGCAGCTTGGGACCTAACTATGGCTACACCTTC. Its translation is CASSLGPNYGYTF.

The J gene is TRBJ1-2, the V gene TRBV10-2; D unclear. Looked up from germline, CDR1 is WSHSY and CDR2 is SAAADI. The CDR3 runs to 10 residues. Trimming shortened V by 8 bases and J by 9 bases, and 10 bases separated the two germline ends. CDR3 in amino acids: CASGGMSYTF. CDR3 in DNA: TGCGCCAGCGGCGGTATGAGCTACACCTTC.

This clone was picked up one time. The junction does not match germline at one end; this may be a read error. The V gene is TRBV20-1, the J gene TRBJ1-1; D might be TRBD1 (5 bases). In germline, CDR1 is DFQATT, CDR2 SNEGSKA (reference sequence). This CDR3 contains 9 residues. The CDR3 sequence is CSALRGRQF. DNA for the CDR3: TGCAGTGCTTTGAGAGGTAGACAGTTT.

This chain joins TRBV6-1 and TRBJ2-7; D not certain. The CDR3 totals 14 residues. Germline V gene sequence: CDR1 MNHNS, CDR2 SASEGT. Between the trimmed V and J ends, which lost 4 bases and 4 bases, there was a span of 14 bases. CDR3 in amino acids: CASSGYGTQYEQYF. The CDR3 DNA reads TGTGCCAGCAGTGGGTATGGAACCCAATACGAGCAGTACTTC.

This chain connects TRBV28 to TRBJ2-7; a possible D gene is TRBD2 (6 bases). The germline V and J ends were trimmed by 11 bases and 5 bases, with 19 bases remaining between them. CDR3 length equals 13 residues. Germline V CDR1 and CDR2: MDHEN, SYDVKM. DNA for the CDR3: TGTGCCGGGGCGTTGGGGAGGACACACGAGCAGTACTTC. It codes for CAGALGRTHEQYF.

The chain employs TRBV5-5 and TRBJ1-1; a possible D gene is TRBD1 (5 bases). Per the germline V gene, CDR1 is SGHKS and CDR2 is YYEKEE (reference sequence). Trimming removed 4 bases from V and 0 bases from J, with 13 bases in between. The CDR3 runs 15 residues. The CDR3 DNA reads TGTGCCAGCAGCGCCTGGGGCCGGCTGAACACTGAAGCTTTCTTT. Protein sequence: CASSAWGRLNTEAFF.

This chain uses TRBV2 with TRBJ1-2; D possibly corresponds to TRBD1 (5 bases). The CDR3 is 16 residues long. The germline V gene has CDR1 SNHLY and CDR2 FYNNEI. V was cut by 6 bases and J by 3 bases, with 20 bases left in between. The CDR3 sequence is CASSEVGRGGDYGYTF. In DNA, the CDR3 is TGTGCCAGCAGCGAGGTGGGGCGCGGTGGGGACTATGGCTACACCTTC.

The CDR3 region is CASSLVPITGETQYF. The CDR3 DNA reads TGTGCCAGCAGCCTAGTCCCCATCACGGGGGAGACCCAGTACTTC. This sequence joins TRBV14 and TRBJ2-5; D is perhaps TRBD2 (5 bases). Germline V CDR1 and CDR2: SGHDN, FVKESK. This CDR3 has 15 amino acids. V lost 4 bases, J lost 5 bases, and 17 bases lay in between.

The CDR3 coding sequence is TGTGCCAGCAGCTTCTACTCTGACAGGGAGAGTGAAAAACTGTTTTTT. Translated: CASSFYSDRESEKLFF. The chain carries TRBV7-8 and TRBJ1-4; 7 nucleotides line up with TRBD1. The CDR3 covers 16 residues. V lost 3 bases to trimming and J lost 7 bases; unmatched junction nucleotides: 11. Germline CDR1 reads SGHVS; CDR2 reads FQNEAQ.

In this sample, this clone turned up once. The chain joins TRBV6-5 to TRBJ1-4; D is uncertain. Trimming cost V 4 bases and J 6 bases, with 9 bases left between them. The CDR3 loop spans 13 amino acids. Germline loops: CDR1 MNHEY, CDR2 SVGAGI. The CDR3: CASSFLEDEKLFF. For the CDR3, the DNA is TGTGCCAGCAGTTTTTTGGAGGATGAAAAACTGTTTTTT.

In its sample, this clone was seen once. This chain connects TRBV14 to TRBJ2-1, with D maybe TRBD1 (6 bases). V lost 2 bases to trimming and J lost 9 bases, with 11 bases between them. Germline V gives CDR1 SGHDN, CDR2 FVKESK. The CDR3 is made up of 13 amino acids. In DNA form, the CDR3 reads TGTGCCAGCAGCCAACAGGGGTTCAGTGAGCAGTTCTTC. Translation: CASSQQGFSEQFF.

This sequence joins TRBV13 and TRBJ2-3; D gene unclear. The germline V gene has CDR1 PRHDT and CDR2 FYEKMQ (reference sequence). Trimming removed 2 bases from V and 4 bases from J, with 1 base in between. The CDR3 runs 11 residues. DNA for the CDR3: TGTGCCAGCAGCTTATCAGATACGCAGTATTTT. It codes for CASSLSDTQYF. The full variable domain, completed using reference TRBV13 and TRBJ2-3, is AAGVIQSPRHLIKEKRETATLKCYPIPRHDTVYWYQQGPGQDPQFLISFYEKMQSDKGSIPDRFSAQQFSDYHSELNMSSLELGDSALYFCASSLSDTQYFGPGTRLTVL.

The genes are TRBV7-9 and TRBJ2-6, with 10 bases matching TRBD1. CDR3 length: 16 residues. Germline V CDR1 and CDR2: SEHNR, FQNEAQ (reference sequence). The junction had 6 bases not matched to a gene; V was cut back by 8 bases and J by 2 bases. The CDR3 DNA reads TGTGCCAGCGGAGTGACAGGGGGCGCTGGGGCCAACGTCCTGACTTTC. Its protein is CASGVTGGAGANVLTF. The full variable domain, its missing parts supplied by reference TRBV7-9 and TRBJ2-6, is DTGVSQNPRHKITKRGQNVTFRCDPISEHNRLYWYRQTLGQGPEFLTYFQNEAQLEKSRLLSDRFSAERPKGSFSTLEIQRTEQGDSAMYLCASGVTGGAGANVLTFGAGSRLTVL.

The genes are TRBV19 and TRBJ2-1; TRBD2 agrees at 8 bases. In germline, CDR1 is LNHDA, CDR2 SQIVND (reference sequence). V lost 5 bases to trimming and J lost 13 bases; unmatched junction nucleotides: 7. This CDR3 is 12 amino acids long. CDR3 sequence: CASSATSGNQFF. CDR3 nucleotides: TGTGCCAGTAGTGCCACTAGCGGAAACCAGTTCTTC.

The CDR3 nucleotides read TGTGCCAGCAGTTTACTTCGGGGATCTCCTAGCACAGATACGCAGTATTTT. Its protein is CASSLLRGSPSTDTQYF. The chain employs TRBV27 and TRBJ2-3; perhaps TRBD2 as D (5 bases). V was pared by 2 bases and J by 0 bases, with 15 bases between. Looked up from germline, CDR1 is MNHEY and CDR2 is SMNVEV (reference sequence). The length of the CDR3 is 17 residues.

The CDR3 spells CASSLLQGRNQPQHF. The CDR3 coding sequence is TGTGCCAGCAGTTTATTACAGGGGCGAAATCAGCCCCAGCATTTT. The chain has TRBV28 and TRBJ1-5, with 7 bases that match TRBD1. Germline V gene lookup returns CDR1 MDHEN and CDR2 SYDVKM. Losses at the gene ends were 1 base for V and 4 bases for J; bases not matched to a gene: 4. CDR3 size: 15 residues.

The chain carries TRBV14 and TRBJ1-3; D gene unclear. Germline V gene sequence: CDR1 SGHDN, CDR2 FVKESK. CDR3 length: 15 amino acids. Trimming shortened V by 4 bases and J by 0 bases, and 10 bases separated the two germline ends. CDR3 sequence reads: CASSPLDNSGNTIYF. The CDR3 nucleotides read TGTGCCAGCAGCCCTCTAGACAACTCTGGAAACACCATATATTTT. The whole variable domain, filled in from reference TRBV14 and TRBJ1-3, reads EAGVTQFPSHSVIEKGQTVTLRCDPISGHDNLYWYRRVMGKEIKFLLHFVKESKQDESGMPNNRFLAERTGGTYSTLKVQPAELEDSGVYFCASSPLDNSGNTIYFGEGSWLTVV.